This record concerns one TCR beta chain sequence. In germline, CDR1 is KGHDR, CDR2 SFDVKD. There are 14 residues in the CDR3. The V segment lost 4 bases and the J segment 4 bases; nucleotides outside the gene matches: 5. Sample-barcoded 5' priming and a J-beta primer mix drove a second PCR of roughly 6 to 12 cycles. TCRdb analysed the 5' RACE reads with MiXCR anew, one entry per CDR3 protein. The sample includes some 900,000 distinct CDR3 sequences, under 50% of them seen just once. The entry originates in a study of blood T cells in healthy people across ages. The TCR originated in a man aged 25 to 40 in good health. The V call is TRBV24-1, the J call TRBJ2-5, with 7 bases aligning to TRBD1. What was sequenced was blood. The CDR3 DNA is TGTGCCACCAGTGACACAGGGGTGGGAGAGACCCAGTACTTC. It specifies CATSDTGVGETQYF.